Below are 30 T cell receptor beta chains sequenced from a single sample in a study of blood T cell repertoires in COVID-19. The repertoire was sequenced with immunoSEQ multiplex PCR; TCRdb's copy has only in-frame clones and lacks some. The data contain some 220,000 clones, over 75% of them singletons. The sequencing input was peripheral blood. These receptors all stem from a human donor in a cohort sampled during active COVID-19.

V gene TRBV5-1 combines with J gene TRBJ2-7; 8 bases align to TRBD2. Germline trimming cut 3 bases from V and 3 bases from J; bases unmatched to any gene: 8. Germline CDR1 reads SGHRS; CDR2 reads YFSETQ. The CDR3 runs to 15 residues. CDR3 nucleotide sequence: TGCGCCAGCAGCTCGGGGGGGCAGGGCCGCTACGAGCAGTACTTC. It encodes CASSSGGQGRYEQYF.

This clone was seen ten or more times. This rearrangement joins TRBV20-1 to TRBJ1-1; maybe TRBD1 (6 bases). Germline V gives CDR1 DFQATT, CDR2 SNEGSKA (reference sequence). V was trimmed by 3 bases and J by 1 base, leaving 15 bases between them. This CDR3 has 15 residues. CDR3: CSASRQGRENTEAFF. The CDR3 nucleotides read TGCAGTGCTAGTCGGCAGGGGAGGGAGAACACTGAAGCTTTCTTT.

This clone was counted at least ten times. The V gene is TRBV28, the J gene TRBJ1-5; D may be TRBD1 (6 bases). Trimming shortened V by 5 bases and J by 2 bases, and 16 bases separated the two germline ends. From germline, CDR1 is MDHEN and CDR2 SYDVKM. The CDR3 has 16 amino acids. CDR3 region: CASSATQGTGNQPQHF. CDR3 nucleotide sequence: TGTGCCAGCAGTGCCACACAGGGTACCGGCAATCAGCCCCAGCATTTT.

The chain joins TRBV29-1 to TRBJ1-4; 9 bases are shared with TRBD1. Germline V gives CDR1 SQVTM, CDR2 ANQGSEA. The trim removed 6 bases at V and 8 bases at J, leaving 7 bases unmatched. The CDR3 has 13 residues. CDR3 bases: TGCAGCGTGGGACAGGGACAAGGCGAAAAACTGTTTTTT. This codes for CSVGQGQGEKLFF.

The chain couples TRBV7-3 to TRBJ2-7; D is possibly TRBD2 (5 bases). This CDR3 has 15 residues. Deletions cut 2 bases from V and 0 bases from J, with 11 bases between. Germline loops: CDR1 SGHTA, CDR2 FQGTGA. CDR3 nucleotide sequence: TGTGCCAGCAGCTTATTAGAAGGGAGCTCCTACGAGCAGTACTTC. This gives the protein CASSLLEGSSYEQYF.

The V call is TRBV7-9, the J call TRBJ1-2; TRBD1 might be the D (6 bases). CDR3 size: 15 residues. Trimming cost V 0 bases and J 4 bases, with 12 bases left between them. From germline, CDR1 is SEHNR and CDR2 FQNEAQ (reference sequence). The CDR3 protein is CASSLAEGHVYGYTF. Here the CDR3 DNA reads TGTGCCAGCAGCTTAGCTGAGGGACACGTCTATGGCTACACCTTC. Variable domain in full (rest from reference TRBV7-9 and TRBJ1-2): DTGVSQNPRHKITKRGQNVTFRCDPISEHNRLYWYRQTLGQGPEFLTYFQNEAQLEKSRLLSDRFSAERPKGSFSTLEIQRTEQGDSAMYLCASSLAEGHVYGYTFGSGTRLTVV.

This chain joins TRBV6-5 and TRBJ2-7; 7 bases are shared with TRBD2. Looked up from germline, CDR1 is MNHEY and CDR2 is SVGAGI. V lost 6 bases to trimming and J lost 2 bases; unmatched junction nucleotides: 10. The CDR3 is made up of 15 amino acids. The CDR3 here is CASSPNGRGAYEQYF. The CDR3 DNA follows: TGTGCCAGCAGCCCCAATGGGAGGGGAGCCTACGAGCAGTACTTC.

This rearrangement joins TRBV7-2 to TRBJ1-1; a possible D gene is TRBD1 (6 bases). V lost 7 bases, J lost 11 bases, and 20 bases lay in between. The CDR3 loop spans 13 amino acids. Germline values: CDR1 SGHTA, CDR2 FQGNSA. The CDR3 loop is CASISEGEAFAFF. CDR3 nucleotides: TGTGCCAGCATCTCCGAGGGGGAAGCCTTCGCTTTCTTT.

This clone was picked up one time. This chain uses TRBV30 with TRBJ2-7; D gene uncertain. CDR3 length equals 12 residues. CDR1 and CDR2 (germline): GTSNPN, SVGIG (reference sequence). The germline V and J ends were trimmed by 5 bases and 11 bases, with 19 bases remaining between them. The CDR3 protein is CAWAQSTTAEYF. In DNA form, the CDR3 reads TGTGCCTGGGCCCAGAGTACCACAGCTGAGTACTTC. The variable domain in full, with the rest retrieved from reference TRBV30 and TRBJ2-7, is SQTIHQWPATLVQPVGSPLSLECTVEGTSNPNLYWYRQAAGRGLQLLFYSVGIGQISSEVPQNLSASRPQDRQFILSSKKLLLSDSGFYLCAWAQSTTAEYFGPGTRLTVT.

The CDR3 DNA is TGTGCCACCAGCAGATCCCGGGGGAGCTCCTACAATGAGCAGTTCTTC. It encodes CATSRSRGSSYNEQFF. The chain is built from TRBV15 and TRBJ2-1; TRBD2 might be the D (6 bases). The CDR3 runs to 16 residues. The germline V gene has CDR1 LNHNV and CDR2 YYDKDF (reference sequence). V lost 2 bases to trimming and J lost 0 bases, with 11 bases between them.

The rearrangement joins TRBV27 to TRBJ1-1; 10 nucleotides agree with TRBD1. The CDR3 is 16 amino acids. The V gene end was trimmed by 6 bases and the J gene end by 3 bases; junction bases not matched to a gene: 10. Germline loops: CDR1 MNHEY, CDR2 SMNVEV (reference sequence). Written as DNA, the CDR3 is TGTGCCAGCAGCCCAAGCCGCGGGACAGGGGACACTGAAGCTTTCTTT. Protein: CASSPSRGTGDTEAFF.

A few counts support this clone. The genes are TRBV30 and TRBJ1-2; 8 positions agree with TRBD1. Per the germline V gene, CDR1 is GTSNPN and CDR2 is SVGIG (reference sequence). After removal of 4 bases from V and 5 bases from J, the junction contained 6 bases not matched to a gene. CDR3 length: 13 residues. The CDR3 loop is CAWNRDRPYGYTF. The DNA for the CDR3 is TGTGCCTGGAATAGGGACAGGCCGTATGGCTACACCTTC. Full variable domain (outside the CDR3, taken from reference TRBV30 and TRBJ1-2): SQTIHQWPATLVQPVGSPLSLECTVEGTSNPNLYWYRQAAGRGLQLLFYSVGIGQISSEVPQNLSASRPQDRQFILSSKKLLLSDSGFYLCAWNRDRPYGYTFGSGTRLTVV.

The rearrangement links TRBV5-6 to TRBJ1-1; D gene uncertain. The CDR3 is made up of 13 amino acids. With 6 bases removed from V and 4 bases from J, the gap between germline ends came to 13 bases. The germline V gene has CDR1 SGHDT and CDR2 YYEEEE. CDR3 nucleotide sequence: TGTGCCAGCAATGAGAGGGATAGCACTGAAGCTTTCTTT. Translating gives CASNERDSTEAFF.

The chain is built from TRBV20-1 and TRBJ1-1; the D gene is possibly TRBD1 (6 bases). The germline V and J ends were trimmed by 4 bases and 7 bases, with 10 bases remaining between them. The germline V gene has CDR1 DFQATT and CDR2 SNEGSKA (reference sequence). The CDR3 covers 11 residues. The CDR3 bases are TGCAGTGCTAAGACAGGTAATGAAGCTTTCTTT. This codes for CSAKTGNEAFF.

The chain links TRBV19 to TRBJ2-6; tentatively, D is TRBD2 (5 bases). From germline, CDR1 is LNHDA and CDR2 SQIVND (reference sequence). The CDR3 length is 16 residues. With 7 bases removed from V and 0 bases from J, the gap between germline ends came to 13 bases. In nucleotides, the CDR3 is TGTGCCAGTACTGGGTTTGGGAGCTCTGGGGCCAACGTCCTGACTTTC. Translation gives CASTGFGSSGANVLTF. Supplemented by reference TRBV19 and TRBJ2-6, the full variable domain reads DGGITQSPKYLFRKEGQNVTLSCEQNLNHDAMYWYRQDPGQGLRLIYYSQIVNDFQKGDIAEGYSVSREKKESFPLTVTSAQKNPTAFYLCASTGFGSSGANVLTFGAGSRLTVL.

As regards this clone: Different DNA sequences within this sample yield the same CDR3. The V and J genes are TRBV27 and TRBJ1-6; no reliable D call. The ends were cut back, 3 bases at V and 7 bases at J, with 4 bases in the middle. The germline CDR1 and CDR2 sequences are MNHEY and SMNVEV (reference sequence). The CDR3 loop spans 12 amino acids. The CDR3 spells CASSFLNSPLHF. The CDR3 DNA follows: TGTGCCAGCAGTTTCTTGAATTCACCCCTCCACTTT.

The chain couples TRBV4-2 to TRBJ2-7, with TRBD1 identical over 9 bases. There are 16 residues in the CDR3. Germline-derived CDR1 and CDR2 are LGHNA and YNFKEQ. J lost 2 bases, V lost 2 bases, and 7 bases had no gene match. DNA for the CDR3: TGTGCCAGCAGCCAACATCGACAGGGGGAGGCCTACGAGCAGTACTTC. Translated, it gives CASSQHRQGEAYEQYF.

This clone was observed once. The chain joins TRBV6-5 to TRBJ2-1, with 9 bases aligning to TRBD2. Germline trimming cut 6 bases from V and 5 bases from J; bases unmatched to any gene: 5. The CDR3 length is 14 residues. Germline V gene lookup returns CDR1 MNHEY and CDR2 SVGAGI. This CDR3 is CASRIAGVHNEQFF. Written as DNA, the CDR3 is TGTGCCAGCAGGATAGCGGGGGTTCACAATGAGCAGTTCTTC.

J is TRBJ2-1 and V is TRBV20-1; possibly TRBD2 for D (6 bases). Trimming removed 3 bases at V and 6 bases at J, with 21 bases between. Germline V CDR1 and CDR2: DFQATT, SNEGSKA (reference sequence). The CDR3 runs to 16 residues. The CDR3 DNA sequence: TGCAGTGCTAGTTGGGGGTCCGGGGGAGACGTCAATGAGCAGTTCTTC. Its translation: CSASWGSGGDVNEQFF.

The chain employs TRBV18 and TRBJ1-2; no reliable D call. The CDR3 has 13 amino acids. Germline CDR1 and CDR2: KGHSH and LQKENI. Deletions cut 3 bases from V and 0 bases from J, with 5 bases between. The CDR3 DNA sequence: TGTGCCAGCTCACCTACATCTAACTATGGCTACACCTTC. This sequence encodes CASSPTSNYGYTF. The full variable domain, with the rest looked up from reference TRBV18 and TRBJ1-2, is NAGVMQNPRHLVRRRGQEARLRCSPMKGHSHVYWYRQLPEEGLKFMVYLQKENIIDESGMPKERFSAEFPKEGPSILRIQQVVRGDSAAYFCASSPTSNYGYTFGSGTRLTVV.

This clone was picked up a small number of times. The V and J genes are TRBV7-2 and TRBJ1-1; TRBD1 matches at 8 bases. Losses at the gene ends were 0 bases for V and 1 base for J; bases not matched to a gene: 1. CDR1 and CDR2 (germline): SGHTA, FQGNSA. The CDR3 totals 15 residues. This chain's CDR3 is CASSLAGTGNTEAFF. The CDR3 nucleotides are TGTGCCAGCAGCTTAGCGGGGACAGGGAACACTGAAGCTTTCTTT.

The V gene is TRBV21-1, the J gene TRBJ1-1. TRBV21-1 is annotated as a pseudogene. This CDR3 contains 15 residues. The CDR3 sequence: CAIPPTWGGDTEAFF. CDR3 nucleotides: TGTGCCATCCCTCCCACCTGGGGGGGGGACACTGAAGCTTTCTTT.

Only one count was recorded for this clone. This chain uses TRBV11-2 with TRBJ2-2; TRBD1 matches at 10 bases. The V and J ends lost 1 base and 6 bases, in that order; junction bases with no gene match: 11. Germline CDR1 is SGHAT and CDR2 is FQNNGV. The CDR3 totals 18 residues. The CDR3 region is CASSLAGTGVGRAGELFF. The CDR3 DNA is TGTGCCAGCAGCTTAGCCGGGACAGGGGTGGGGAGAGCCGGGGAGCTGTTTTTT.

The CDR3 coding sequence is TGCAGCGCCCAGCTTGGGGCAGGGACTGCGGACGAGCAGTACTTC. This translates into CSAQLGAGTADEQYF. The V gene is TRBV29-1, the J gene TRBJ2-7; D is possibly TRBD2 (6 bases). Per the germline V gene, CDR1 is SQVTM and CDR2 is ANQGSEA. Trimming removed 7 bases from V and 5 bases from J, with 24 bases in between. CDR3 length: 15 amino acids.

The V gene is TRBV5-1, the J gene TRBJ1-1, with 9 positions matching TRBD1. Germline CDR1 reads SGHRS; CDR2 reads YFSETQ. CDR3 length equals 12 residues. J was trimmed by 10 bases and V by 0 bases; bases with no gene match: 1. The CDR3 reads CASSLETGGAFF. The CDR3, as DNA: TGCGCCAGCAGCTTGGAGACAGGGGGAGCTTTCTTT.

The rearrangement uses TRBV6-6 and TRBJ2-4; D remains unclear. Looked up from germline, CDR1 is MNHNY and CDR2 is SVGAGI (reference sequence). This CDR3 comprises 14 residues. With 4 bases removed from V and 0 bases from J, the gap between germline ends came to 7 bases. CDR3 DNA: TGTGCCAGCAGTTCCCAGTTAGCCAAAAACATTCAGTACTTC. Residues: CASSSQLAKNIQYF.

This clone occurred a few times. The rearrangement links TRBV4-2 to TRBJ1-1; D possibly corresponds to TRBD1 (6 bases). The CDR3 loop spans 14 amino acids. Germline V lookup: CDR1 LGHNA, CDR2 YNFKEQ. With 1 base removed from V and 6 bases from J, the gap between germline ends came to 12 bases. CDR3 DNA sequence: TGTGCCAGCAGCCAAGGGGGGCAGAGCGCTGAAGCTTTCTTT. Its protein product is CASSQGGQSAEAFF.

The CDR3 spells CASSYSSLAVYEQYF. CDR3 nucleotide sequence: TGTGCCAGCAGTTACTCTTCCCTAGCGGTCTACGAGCAGTACTTC. The V and J genes are TRBV6-6 and TRBJ2-7; 7 nucleotides match TRBD2. The ends lost 0 bases at V and 3 bases at J; junction bases unmatched: 5. Per germline, CDR1 MNHNY and CDR2 SVGAGI (reference sequence). The CDR3 is 15 residues long.

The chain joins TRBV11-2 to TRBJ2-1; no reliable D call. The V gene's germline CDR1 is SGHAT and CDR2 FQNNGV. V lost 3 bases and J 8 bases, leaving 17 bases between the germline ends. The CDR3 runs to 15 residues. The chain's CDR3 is CASSFASRSIDEQFF. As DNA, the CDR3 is TGTGCCAGCAGCTTTGCGTCTCGAAGTATAGATGAGCAGTTCTTC.

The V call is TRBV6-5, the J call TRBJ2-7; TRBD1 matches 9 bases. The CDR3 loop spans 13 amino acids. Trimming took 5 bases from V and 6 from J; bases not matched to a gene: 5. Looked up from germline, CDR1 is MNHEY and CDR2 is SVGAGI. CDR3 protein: CASSPDRGGEQYF. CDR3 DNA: TGTGCCAGCAGTCCGGACAGGGGAGGCGAGCAGTACTTC.